The subject of this entry is one TCR beta chain. This specimen belongs to a study of blood T cell repertoires in COVID-19. At the level of the study: The United States, Italy and Spain were the sources of the acute and convalescent COVID-19 samples.

This CDR3 is 16 amino acids long. With 2 bases removed from V and 2 bases from J, the gap between germline ends came to 13 bases. Germline lookup yields CDR1 SGHRS and CDR2 YFSETQ. Authors' processing steps: How many nucleated cells were present was estimated from reference gene primer amplification. Data came from immunoSEQ multiplex PCR; TCRdb stores just in-frame clones and leaves some out. That table supplies the V and J calls and clone size; D and trimming were determined from the DNA. The sample contains about 64,000 clones, around 90% of which appear only once. The chain combines TRBV5-1 with TRBJ2-2, with D perhaps matching TRBD2 (7 bases). Sequenced sample: peripheral blood. The TCR comes from a woman of 80 years or more with active COVID-19. The CDR3 coding sequence is TGCGCCAGCAGCTTACGCGCGGGGGCCAACACCGGGGAGCTGTTTTTT. Protein sequence: CASSLRAGANTGELFF.